The 11 T cell receptor beta chains below were found in one sample sequenced in a study of blood T cell repertoires in COVID-19. The table came from immunoSEQ multiplex PCR; TCRdb's copy has only in-frame clones and leaves some out. Found here are approximately 190,000 clones, under 85% of them singletons; the top ten hold roughly a sixth. The sequenced material came from peripheral blood. Receptors originate from a man in his sixties with active or convalescent COVID-19.

This clone has only one observation. The V gene is TRBV5-5, the J gene TRBJ2-5; 11 bases are shared with TRBD2. This CDR3 is 16 amino acids long. Germline CDR1 and CDR2: SGHKS and YYEKEE (reference sequence). V lost 4 bases and J lost 2; bases outside the gene matches: 7. In DNA form, the CDR3 reads TGTGCCAGCAGCACGGGACTAGCGGTTACTCAAGAGACCCAGTACTTC. Its translation: CASSTGLAVTQETQYF.

V usage is TRBV6-1 and J usage is TRBJ2-3; unclear D gene. The germline gives CDR1 MNHNS, CDR2 SASEGT. V dropped 5 bases and J dropped 0 bases, with 6 bases sitting between them. This CDR3 spans 13 amino acids. The CDR3, as DNA: TGTGCCAGCAGTTCCGGGAGCACAGATACGCAGTATTTT. Encoded protein: CASSSGSTDTQYF.

This chain connects TRBV5-1 to TRBJ1-2, with TRBD1 matching over 8 bases. The CDR3 covers 14 residues. In germline, CDR1 is SGHRS, CDR2 YFSETQ. The ends lost 0 bases at V and 4 bases at J; junction bases unmatched: 2. For the CDR3, the DNA is TGCGCCAGCAGCTTGGGGCAGGGGGCCTATGGCTACACCTTC. It codes for CASSLGQGAYGYTF.

Note on this clone: A single base separates this from a much larger clone, so it may be a read error. The chain couples TRBV5-1 to TRBJ1-1, with 9 nucleotides matching TRBD1. Germline CDR1 reads SGHRS; CDR2 reads YFSETQ. J was trimmed by 1 base and V by 4 bases; bases with no gene match: 5. CDR3 length: 15 residues. The CDR3 nucleotides are TGCGCCAGCAGCCCCCGGACAGGGGAGAACACTGAAGCTTTCTTT. Translation gives CASSPRTGENTEAFF.

This clone was seen just once. The chain joins TRBV6-5 to TRBJ1-2; a weak D match, TRBD1 (5 bases). Trimming shortened V by 8 bases and J by 7 bases, and 17 bases separated the two germline ends. The CDR3 is made up of 13 amino acids. From germline, CDR1 is MNHEY and CDR2 SVGAGI. The CDR3 nucleotides read TGTGCCAGCCTTAGTCGGGGGGGGACTGGCTACACCTTC. Protein sequence: CASLSRGGTGYTF.

This clone was seen just once. This chain connects TRBV27 to TRBJ2-3, with a weak D call TRBD2 (6 bases). The CDR3 totals 14 residues. V shed 3 bases and J shed 4 bases, with 11 bases lying between them. Looked up from germline, CDR1 is MNHEY and CDR2 is SMNVEV (reference sequence). The CDR3 region has the DNA TGTGCCAGCAGTTTCGGAGGGCAGGCAGATACGCAGTATTTT. This encodes CASSFGGQADTQYF.

V usage is TRBV3-1 (or the pseudogene TRBV3-2) and J usage is TRBJ2-1; 7 bases line up with TRBD2. V lost 1 base to trimming and J lost 5 bases; unmatched junction nucleotides: 5. Germline assignment: CDR1 LGHDT and CDR2 YNNKEL (reference sequence). This CDR3 is 15 amino acids long. CDR3: CASSQAGGQNNEQFF. The CDR3 DNA sequence: TGTGCCAGCAGCCAAGCGGGGGGTCAGAACAATGAGCAGTTCTTC.

This chain joins TRBV6-2 or TRBV6-3 and TRBJ2-5; tentatively, D is TRBD2 (6 bases). The CDR3 sequence is 14 residues long. Trimming removed 6 bases from V and 4 bases from J, with 15 bases in between. The germline gives CDR1 MNHEY, CDR2 SVGEGT. The CDR3 DNA reads TGTGCCAGCAGCCCCCGGTTGGGGGGAGAGACCCAGTACTTC. It translates to CASSPRLGGETQYF.

V and J are TRBV13 and TRBJ1-4; D is possibly TRBD1 (5 bases). V was shortened by 5 bases and J by 3 bases, with 13 bases between the two germline ends. This CDR3 is 15 amino acids long. The V gene's germline CDR1 is PRHDT and CDR2 FYEKMQ (reference sequence). The CDR3 sequence is CASSLRQSPNEKLFF. In DNA form, the CDR3 reads TGTGCCAGCAGCCTGCGACAGAGCCCTAATGAAAAACTGTTTTTT.

The chain links TRBV14 to TRBJ2-3, with a possible D match to TRBD2 (6 bases). The V gene lost 1 base and the J gene lost 0 bases, with 14 bases spanning the gap. The CDR3 totals 17 residues. Germline loops: CDR1 SGHDN, CDR2 FVKESK. CDR3 amino acids: CASSQVGGVTSTDTQYF. CDR3 nucleotides: TGTGCCAGCAGCCAAGTTGGAGGGGTTACTAGCACAGATACGCAGTATTTT.

The chain couples TRBV14 to TRBJ2-5; no definite D call. The germline V gene has CDR1 SGHDN and CDR2 FVKESK. Between the trimmed V and J ends, which lost 3 bases and 0 bases, there was a span of 11 bases. The CDR3 length is 15 residues. The chain's CDR3 is CASSQALGYQETQYF. In DNA, the CDR3 is TGTGCCAGCAGCCAGGCCCTCGGGTACCAAGAGACCCAGTACTTC.